These 18 T cell receptor beta chains share one sample of origin, sequenced in a study of radiotherapy plus CTLA-4 blockade in lung cancer. Libraries were prepared by immunoSEQ multiplex PCR; TCRdb keeps only in-frame clonotypes and omits some of them. The profile shows more than 90,000 clones, 82% of them singletons. The sequenced sample was peripheral blood, obtained from a patient treated with radiotherapy plus ipilimumab. The receptors stem from a human donor with non-small cell lung cancer that progressed on radiotherapy plus ipilimumab.

This chain joins TRBV5-6 and TRBJ2-1; TRBD1 aligns across 7 bases. This CDR3 has 16 residues. V shed 4 bases, J shed 0 bases, and the junction held 7 bases outside the gene matches. Per the germline V gene, CDR1 is SGHDT and CDR2 is YYEEEE. This CDR3 is CASSQGQLYSYNEQFF. The CDR3 DNA reads as TGTGCCAGCAGCCAGGGACAGCTTTACTCCTACAATGAGCAGTTCTTC.

The chain combines TRBV15 with TRBJ2-1, with D possibly TRBD2 on 6 matching bases. The ends were cut back, 9 bases at V and 15 bases at J, with 30 bases in the middle. This CDR3 has 15 amino acids. Germline values: CDR1 LNHNV, CDR2 YYDKDF (reference sequence). CDR3 protein: CATGDMDYSLDERFF. Here the CDR3 DNA reads TGTGCCACTGGTGATATGGACTACTCCCTTGATGAAAGGTTCTTC.

The gene calls are TRBV5-1 and TRBJ2-7; D gene ambiguous. Germline CDR1 SGHRS, CDR2 YFSETQ. CDR3 length: 12 residues. Deletions cut 4 bases from V and 3 bases from J, with 8 bases between. The CDR3 loop is CASSDDFYEQYF. CDR3 coding DNA: TGCGCCAGCAGCGACGACTTCTACGAGCAGTACTTC.

The chain combines TRBV7-2 with TRBJ1-2; a possible D gene is TRBD1 (5 bases). Between the trimmed V and J ends, which lost 5 bases and 3 bases, there was a span of 16 bases. The CDR3 consists of 15 residues. Germline V gene sequence: CDR1 SGHTA, CDR2 FQGNSA. CDR3 amino acids: CASSPRAGADYGYTF. As DNA, the CDR3 is TGTGCCAGCAGCCCCCGGGCCGGGGCGGACTATGGCTACACCTTC.

This clone has more than one count but fewer than ten. The genes are TRBV5-1 and TRBJ2-7; possible D gene TRBD2, 7 bases. Germline loops: CDR1 SGHRS, CDR2 YFSETQ. This CDR3 has 14 residues. Trimming removed 4 bases from V and 3 bases from J, with 14 bases in between. CDR3 loop: CASSPRGGVYEQYF. The CDR3 bases are TGCGCCAGCAGCCCCCGAGGGGGGGTCTACGAGCAGTACTTC.

This chain connects TRBV28 to TRBJ2-7, with no clear D. Trimming left V 5 bases short and J 2 bases short, with 4 bases between. CDR1 is MDHEN and CDR2 is SYDVKM in the germline V gene. There are 11 residues in the CDR3. CDR3 DNA: TGTGCCAGCAGTCTCCCCTACGAGCAGTACGTC. It yields the protein CASSLPYEQYV.

The V gene is TRBV19, the J gene TRBJ2-7; 16 nucleotides match TRBD2. Germline V gives CDR1 LNHDA, CDR2 SQIVND (reference sequence). The CDR3 extends over 16 amino acids. With 6 bases clipped from V and 5 bases from J, the junction kept 7 bases outside the gene matches. The CDR3 spells CASSGGLAGGIHEQYF. Here the CDR3 DNA reads TGTGCCAGTAGCGGGGGACTAGCGGGAGGGATCCACGAGCAGTACTTC. The full variable domain, its missing parts supplied by reference TRBV19 and TRBJ2-7, is DGGITQSPKYLFRKEGQNVTLSCEQNLNHDAMYWYRQDPGQGLRLIYYSQIVNDFQKGDIAEGYSVSREKKESFPLTVTSAQKNPTAFYLCASSGGLAGGIHEQYFGPGTRLTVT.

This chain connects TRBV5-4 to TRBJ2-5, with 11 bases that match TRBD1. Germline-derived CDR1 and CDR2 are SGHNT and YYREEE (reference sequence). The V gene end was trimmed by 2 bases and the J gene end by 6 bases; junction bases not matched to a gene: 12. This CDR3 is built from 17 residues. In DNA, the CDR3 is TGTGCCAGCAGCTTCTCCCGGACAGGGGGCGCCGGGAAGACCCAGTACTTC. The encoded protein is CASSFSRTGGAGKTQYF. The full variable domain, completed using reference TRBV5-4 and TRBJ2-5, is ETGVTQSPTHLIKTRGQQVTLRCSSQSGHNTVSWYQQALGQGPQFIFQYYREEENGRGNFPPRFSGLQFPNYSSELNVNALELDDSALYLCASSFSRTGGAGKTQYFGPGTRLLVL.

V is TRBV11-2 and J is TRBJ1-2; D remains unclear. CDR3 length equals 14 residues. Germline V gene lookup returns CDR1 SGHAT and CDR2 FQNNGV. V lost 1 base, J lost 8 bases, and 14 bases lay in between. CDR3 amino acids: CASSLGGATGGYTF. CDR3 nucleotide sequence: TGTGCCAGCAGCTTAGGGGGTGCGACGGGAGGCTACACCTTC.

The gene calls are TRBV6-6 and TRBJ1-1; D gene unclear. Per the germline V gene, CDR1 is MNHNY and CDR2 is SVGAGI (reference sequence). V dropped 5 bases and J dropped 0 bases, with 13 bases sitting between them. This CDR3 is built from 15 residues. CDR3 in DNA: TGTGCCAGCAGTCGTACTCAGGTTATGAACACTGAAGCTTTCTTT. It specifies CASSRTQVMNTEAFF.

This chain joins TRBV4-1 and TRBJ2-5, with D possibly called TRBD1 or TRBD2 (5 bases each). The CDR3 runs to 16 residues. Germline V lookup: CDR1 MGHRA, CDR2 YSYEKL. The V gene lost 0 bases and the J gene lost 5 bases, with 16 bases spanning the gap. The CDR3 loop reads CASSQDGQGRGETQYF. The CDR3 DNA follows: TGCGCCAGCAGCCAAGACGGCCAGGGTAGAGGGGAGACCCAGTACTTC.

The table lists this clone with a few counts. V is TRBV9 and J is TRBJ2-2; 11 bases are a match to TRBD2. Trimming at V came to 2 bases and at J to 2 bases, leaving 2 bases not matched to a gene. Germline V gene sequence: CDR1 SGDLS, CDR2 YYNGEE. CDR3 length: 16 residues. The CDR3 DNA follows: TGTGCCAGCAGCGTTAGCGGGAGGGGAAACACCGGGGAGCTGTTTTTT. Protein product: CASSVSGRGNTGELFF.

This clone was seen only once. The rearrangement links TRBV9 to TRBJ2-6; D is unresolved. Germline V lookup: CDR1 SGDLS, CDR2 YYNGEE. The CDR3 is 18 amino acids. The V end was cut by 0 bases, the J end by 2 bases, with 15 bases between. As DNA, the CDR3 is TGTGCCAGCAGCGTAGACTACCGATCGCCCCCTGGGGCCAACGTCCTGACTTTC. Translating gives CASSVDYRSPPGANVLTF.

CDR3 coding DNA: TGTGCCAGCAGCGCCGGGGACAGGGGGAATCAGCCCCAGCATTTT. Residues: CASSAGDRGNQPQHF. The chain couples TRBV9 to TRBJ1-5; 11 positions agree with TRBD1. This CDR3 comprises 15 residues. Germline V CDR1 and CDR2: SGDLS, YYNGEE. The trim removed 3 bases at V and 4 bases at J, leaving 3 bases unmatched.

This clone was found once. The chain is built from TRBV5-6 and TRBJ1-2; 10 positions agree with TRBD1. The germline V gene encodes CDR1 SGHDT and CDR2 YYEEEE. The V and J ends lost 3 bases and 4 bases, in that order; junction bases with no gene match: 12. The CDR3 spans 17 residues. The CDR3: CASSSIQRTGGFYGYTF. In nucleotides, the CDR3 is TGTGCCAGCAGCTCAATACAGAGGACAGGGGGTTTCTATGGCTACACCTTC.

The chain uses TRBV10-3 and TRBJ1-2, with 9 nucleotides matching TRBD1. The V gene end was trimmed by 2 bases and the J gene end by 8 bases; junction bases not matched to a gene: 12. CDR3 length: 16 residues. Germline CDR1 reads ENHRY; CDR2 reads SYGVKD. CDR3 amino acids: CAISEPPGQGPGGYTF. The CDR3 nucleotides are TGTGCCATCAGTGAGCCTCCGGGACAGGGCCCGGGGGGCTACACCTTC.

The V and J genes are TRBV28 and TRBJ2-6; possible D gene TRBD1, 6 bases. The V gene's germline CDR1 is MDHEN and CDR2 SYDVKM. V shed 7 bases and J shed 6 bases, with 13 bases lying between them. The CDR3 is 14 amino acids. CDR3 residues: CASNPDRLANVLTF. In DNA, the CDR3 is TGTGCCAGCAATCCCGACAGGCTGGCCAACGTCCTGACTTTC.

V usage is TRBV6-1 and J usage is TRBJ2-7; 10 positions agree with TRBD2. The junction had 5 bases not matched to a gene; V was cut back by 4 bases and J by 2 bases. From germline, CDR1 is MNHNS and CDR2 SASEGT. CDR3 length: 15 amino acids. The CDR3 here is CASSATSGFTYEQYF. The DNA of the CDR3 is TGTGCCAGCAGTGCGACTAGCGGGTTTACCTACGAGCAGTACTTC.